This T cell receptor beta chain was captured in a study of cytomegalovirus exposure and HLA in healthy donors (dated by TCRdb to the late 2010s). Regarding the study in general: According to an earlier analysis of several hundred of the donors, 200 million or so T cells yielded 117 million unique TCR beta sequences and approximately 280 Gb of sequence data. The number of donors typed differed by locus, with 629-630 for A, B, C, DRB1 and DQB1, roughly 520 for DQA1, nearly 610 for DPA1, and about 450 for DPB1. On average, roughly 250,000 unique TCR beta nucleotide sequences were sequenced per donor among 300 to 500 genotyped donors of the cohort, with around 19% of those sequences being non-productive. Four to six DR-DQ haplotypes were handled as single units for association and clustering, since linkage in the cohort was strong. Donor age, sex, ethnicity and CMV serostatus were collected together with the repertoire data. Genome-wide SNP genotypes for about three fifths of the roughly 670 donors were used in a later genetic analysis, which treated that subset as a discovery cohort. A later analysis re-analyzed previously published TCR beta repertoires from 600 to 850 donors and added high-resolution HLA genotyping to study TCR occurrence patterns. The study was designed to test whether signatures of past pathogen exposure could be identified by cataloging public T cell receptors. All discovery cohort repertoires had been generated on a single sequencing platform. Roughly 300 gigabases of sequencing data and 70 million to 100 million unique TCR sequences were included in an early release covering about 600 HLA-typed donors. To predict cytomegalovirus infection status, the study combined high-throughput TCR immunosequencing, statistical association of individual TCRs with disease status, and machine learning. Both class I and class II loci were covered by HLA typing, at four-digit resolution. An earlier analysis of several hundred of the donors used high-throughput TCR beta sequencing to judge whether each TCR beta V gene segment behaved as functional or pseudogenic. A separate validation cohort of about 110 different subjects was used in addition to the roughly 670-subject first cohort. The study used immunosequencing to profile the T cell repertoires of around 600 subjects and linked those repertoires to cytomegalovirus serostatus. The genetic ancestry cluster associated with self-reported Caucasian donors included 65% to 90% of the roughly 400 genotyped donors. Rather than using new phenotypic data, the later analysis identified candidate immune exposures from TCR beta sequences and from how often those sequences occurred across donors. The study at large found these results: In this cohort, only TCR beta chains were sequenced, and detectable features were limited by the absence of alpha or paired-chain data. Because counts were too low, roughly 18 rarely observed V segments, including chromosome 9 orphons, were left out of the earlier analysis of a few hundred of the donors. The study listed over 150 TCR beta chains as associated with cytomegalovirus. The authors suggested that the approach could potentially be extended to other disease states and immunological phenotypes. In an earlier analysis of a few hundred of the donors, most TCR beta V segments were observed in productive rearrangements about 90% or about 30% of the time, broadly matching IMGT annotations. In a later analysis, HLA-associated TCR beta chains showed more clonal expansion and lower generation probabilities than non-associated chains that were equally common. A further reported finding was that TCR beta sequences accurately predicted the HLA-A and HLA-B alleles for most subjects in the first cohort. In a later analysis, 16,951 TCR beta sequences were associated with specific HLA alleles at a false discovery rate of 0.05. The only immune exposure information available for the cohort was CMV serostatus. Several of the top co-occurrence clusters appeared to be linked to parvovirus B19, influenza, CMV and Epstein-Barr virus, according to a later analysis. Sequencing depth was assumed to be roughly uniform across donors in the presence/absence analyses, though that assumption may not hold. In a later analysis, the rate of TCR association differed among HLA loci, with DRB1 alleles having the most associated TCRs and HLA-C alleles having the fewest. The sequencing pipeline was judged likely to have produced a cluster of highly shared sequence variants as a technical artifact. The 87-base-pair reads could not distinguish some IMGT-functional V segments, including TRBV6-2 and TRBV6-3, so those segments were excluded. Cytomegalovirus status was reported to be diagnosed by the classifier with high specificity and sensitivity in both the original and validation cohorts. When HLA alleles, especially DR and DQ, strongly co-occurred, TCR associations were difficult to assign to individual alleles. Correlated functional status among segregating V segments might reflect linkage disequilibrium, but an unknown experimental factor could not be ruled out. In vitro tests confirmed that a few of the cytomegalovirus-associated TCR beta chains recognize cytomegalovirus antigens. Most CMV-associated TCR beta chains appeared to be HLA-restricted in a later analysis, and the HLA associations seemed to be driven largely by CMV exposure. Compared with the roughly 670-donor mean, donors in an Asian-associated ancestry cluster had fewer N-insertions in productive TCRs, according to a later genetic analysis. Across donors, most TCR sequences were observed very rarely, whereas some public TCRs were present in many individuals. An association between a missense DCLRE1C variant and V-gene and J-gene trimming of TCR beta chains was found in a later genetic analysis and replicated in an independent cohort. Because some donors lacked HLA typing at each locus, the association tests relied only on the typed subset.

A few counts support this clone. Which antigen it targets is not known. No quality values exist for individual bases; no much larger clone is one base distant. Here V drops 4 bases and J drops 4 bases, and the junction holds 7 bases not matched to any gene. There are 15 amino acids in the CDR3, from cysteine to phenylalanine inclusive. Of the read, only the CDR3 DNA is kept; its 45 bases are in frame from base 1. From a lookup of the germline V gene (reference sequence), CDR1 and CDR2 are SGHNT and YYREEE. Library preparation employed the immunoSEQ multiplex PCR assay. The multiplex PCR relied on a mix of 60 forward primers for TCR Vbeta segments and 13 reverse primers for TCR Jbeta segments. A multiplex PCR assay on genomic DNA amplified the CDR3 region of rearranged TCR beta genes. The amplified TCR beta libraries were sequenced on the Illumina HiSeq System as 87-base-pair reads. Per the original workflow: A later analysis tallied around 82 million unique TCR beta chains across the 666 repertoires, and roughly 11 million of those chains were shared by two or more donors. Raw reads were error-corrected and collapsed into unique sequences with a nearest-neighbor algorithm that merged closely related sequences to remove PCR and sequencing errors. Alignment of CDR3 sequences to IMGT reference sequences was used to assign V, D and J gene segments. For a sequence to be retained, a match of at least six nucleotides to both a V gene segment and a J gene segment was required. Rearrangements were called productive when the CDR3 lacked stop codons and stayed in frame with V and J; all others were non-productive. CDR3 was defined by IMGT convention, running from the second conserved V-encoded cysteine to the conserved J-encoded phenylalanine. The earlier analysis of about 590 of the donors excluded sequences that lacked an unambiguous match to a single V gene segment. An earlier analysis of 450 to 650 of the donors called V segments functional above 56.7% productive rearrangements and segregating when the between-donor standard deviation exceeded 5%. A statistical classification framework was developed to diagnose cytomegalovirus status using the catalog of TCR beta chain sequences. In a later analysis, V and J genes were assigned by comparing TCR nucleotide sequences against IMGT/GENE-DB human TR gene sequences. Using the TCRdist pipeline, a later analysis assigned CDR3 sequences along with most-parsimonious VDJ recombination scenarios. In a later analysis, every TCR beta chain was defined by the combination of its CDR3 amino acid sequence and its V-gene family, and reads without a unique V-gene family were dropped. As a way to deal with suspected cross-contamination and a sequencing artifact, a later analysis dropped under 600 nucleotide sequences that were highly shared and had low generation probability. For each public chain, a later analysis derived a clonal expansion index from normalized ranks of inferred template counts within each repertoire. A later analysis computed generation probabilities with a VDJ recombination model fitted to out-of-frame rearrangements, and checked the results against IGoR. In a later analysis, TCR-TCR, TCR-HLA and TCR-CMV co-occurrence was scored with hypergeometric tests, and a repertoire-size bias correction was applied to TCR pairs. A later analysis estimated false discovery rates by permuting HLA or CMV assignments 20 times. In a later analysis, co-occurring TCRs were grouped with DBSCAN, and TCRdist sequence similarity was added when clustering was performed within HLA-allele-positive subsets. Co-occurrence clustering excluded repertoires with fewer than 30,000 or more than 120,000 public chains, plus five with anomalous nucleotide sharing. TCRdb obtained this table from immuneACCESS and retained in-frame rearrangements with V and J assigned. These tables miss some clones; where compared with another copy, unresolved V genes account for less than half of the shortfall, and the remainder is unexplained. The V and J calls and the clone size are those of that table, but D and trimming were determined from the DNA. This sample gives over 100,000 clones in total; approximately 74% of them show up just once. The ten top clones hold 7.3% of the sample.

The cohort consisted of 666 healthy bone marrow donors. At the time of sampling, every cohort member was nominally healthy, though immune exposures that went unrecorded were likely present. The donor was CMV seronegative and was included in the group of hundreds of seronegative cohort members. Every donor gave a peripheral blood sample, and the peripheral blood mononuclear cells from that sample were used for TCR beta sequencing. Genomic DNA extraction from the blood cell samples was performed with the Qiagen DNeasy Blood Extraction Kit. This TCR was recovered from a male donor in good health and CMV-seronegative. The V and J segments used are TRBV5-4 and TRBJ2-5, and TRBD1 aligns with 10 junction nucleotides. The specimen was PBMCs. CDR3 loop: CASSPTGGRVETQYF. The DNA reads TGTGCCAGCAGCCCGACAGGGGGCAGGGTAGAGACCCAGTACTTC.